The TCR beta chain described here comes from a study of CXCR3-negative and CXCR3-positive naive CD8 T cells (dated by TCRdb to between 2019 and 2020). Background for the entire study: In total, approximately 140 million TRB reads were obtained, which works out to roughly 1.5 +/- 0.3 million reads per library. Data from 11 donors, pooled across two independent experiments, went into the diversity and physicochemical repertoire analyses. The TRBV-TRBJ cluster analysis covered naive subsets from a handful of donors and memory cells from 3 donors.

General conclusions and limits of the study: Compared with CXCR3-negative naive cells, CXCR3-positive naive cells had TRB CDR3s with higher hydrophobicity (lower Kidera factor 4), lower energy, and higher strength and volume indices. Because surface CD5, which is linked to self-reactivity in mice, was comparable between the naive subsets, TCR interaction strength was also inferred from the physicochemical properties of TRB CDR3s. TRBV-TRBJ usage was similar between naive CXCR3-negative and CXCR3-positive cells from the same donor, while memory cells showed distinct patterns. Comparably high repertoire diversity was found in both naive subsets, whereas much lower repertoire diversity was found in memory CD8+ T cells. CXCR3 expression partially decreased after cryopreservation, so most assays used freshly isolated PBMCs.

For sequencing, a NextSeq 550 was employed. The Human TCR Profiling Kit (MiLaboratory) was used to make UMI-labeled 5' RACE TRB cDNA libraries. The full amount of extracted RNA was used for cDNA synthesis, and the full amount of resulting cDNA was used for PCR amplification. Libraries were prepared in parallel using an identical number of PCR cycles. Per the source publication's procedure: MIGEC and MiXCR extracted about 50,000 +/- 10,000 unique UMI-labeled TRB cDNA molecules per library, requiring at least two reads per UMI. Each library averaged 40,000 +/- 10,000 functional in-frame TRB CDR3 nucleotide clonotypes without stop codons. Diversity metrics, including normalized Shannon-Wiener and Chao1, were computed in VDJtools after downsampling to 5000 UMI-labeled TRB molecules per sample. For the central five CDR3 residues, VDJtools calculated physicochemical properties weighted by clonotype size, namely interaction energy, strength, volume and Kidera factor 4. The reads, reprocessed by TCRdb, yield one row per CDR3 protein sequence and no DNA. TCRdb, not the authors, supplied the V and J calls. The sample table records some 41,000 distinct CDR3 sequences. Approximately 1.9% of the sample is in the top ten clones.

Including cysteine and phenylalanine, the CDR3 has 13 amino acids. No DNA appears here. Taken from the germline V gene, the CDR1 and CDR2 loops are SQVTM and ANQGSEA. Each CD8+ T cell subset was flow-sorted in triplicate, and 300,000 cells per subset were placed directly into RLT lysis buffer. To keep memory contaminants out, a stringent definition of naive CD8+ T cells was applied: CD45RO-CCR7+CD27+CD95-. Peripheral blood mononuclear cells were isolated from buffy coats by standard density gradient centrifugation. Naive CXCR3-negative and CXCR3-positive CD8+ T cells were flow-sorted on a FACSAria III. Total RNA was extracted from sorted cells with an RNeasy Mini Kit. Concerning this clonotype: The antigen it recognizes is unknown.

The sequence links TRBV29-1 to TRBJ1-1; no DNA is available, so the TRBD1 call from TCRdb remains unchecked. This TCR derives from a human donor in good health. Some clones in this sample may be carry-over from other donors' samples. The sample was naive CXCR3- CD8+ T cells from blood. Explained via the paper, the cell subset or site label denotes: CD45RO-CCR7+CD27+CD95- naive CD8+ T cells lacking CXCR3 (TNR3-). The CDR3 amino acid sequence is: CSVPTVGNTEAFF.